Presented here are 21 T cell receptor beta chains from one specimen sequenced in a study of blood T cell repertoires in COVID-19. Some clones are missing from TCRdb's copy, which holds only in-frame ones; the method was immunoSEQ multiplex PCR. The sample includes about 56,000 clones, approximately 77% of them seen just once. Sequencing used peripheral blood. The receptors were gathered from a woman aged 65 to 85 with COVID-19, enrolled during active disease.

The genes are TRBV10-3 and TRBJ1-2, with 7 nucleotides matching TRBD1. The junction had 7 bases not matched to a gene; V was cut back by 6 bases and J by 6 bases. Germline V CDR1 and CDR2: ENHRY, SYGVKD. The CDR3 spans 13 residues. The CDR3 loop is CAISSTGTHGYTF. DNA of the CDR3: TGTGCCATCAGCTCGACAGGGACTCATGGCTACACCTTC.

The CDR3 DNA is TGTGCCAGCAGTGAAGCCAACAGGGTTAGAGATTGGCTCGGTGAAAAACTGTTTTTT. This codes for CASSEANRVRDWLGEKLFF. The V gene is TRBV6-1, the J gene TRBJ1-4; the D gene is possibly TRBD1 (6 bases). Trimming removed 0 bases at V and 7 bases at J, with 24 bases between. The CDR3 runs to 19 residues. Germline V gives CDR1 MNHNS, CDR2 SASEGT.

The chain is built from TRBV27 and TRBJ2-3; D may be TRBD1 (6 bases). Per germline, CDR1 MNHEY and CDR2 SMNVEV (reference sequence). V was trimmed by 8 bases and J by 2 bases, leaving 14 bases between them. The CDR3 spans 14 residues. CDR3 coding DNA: TGTGCCAGCGGGAAATGGGACATCACAGATACGCAGTATTTT. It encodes CASGKWDITDTQYF.

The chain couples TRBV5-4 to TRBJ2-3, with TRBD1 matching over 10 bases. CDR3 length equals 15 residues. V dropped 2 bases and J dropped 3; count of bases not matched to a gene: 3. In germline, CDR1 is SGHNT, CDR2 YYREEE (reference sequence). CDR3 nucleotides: TGTGCCAGCAGCTTAGGGACAGGGGTTACAGATACGCAGTATTTT. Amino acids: CASSLGTGVTDTQYF.

In DNA, the CDR3 is TGTGCCAGTAGTGTGGGCCCATACCGGACAGATACGCAGTATTTT. Translation: CASSVGPYRTDTQYF. The V gene is TRBV19, the J gene TRBJ2-3; D is unresolved. Germline CDR1 is LNHDA and CDR2 is SQIVND (reference sequence). V lost 5 bases, J lost 3 bases, and 15 bases lay in between. The CDR3 contains 15 residues.

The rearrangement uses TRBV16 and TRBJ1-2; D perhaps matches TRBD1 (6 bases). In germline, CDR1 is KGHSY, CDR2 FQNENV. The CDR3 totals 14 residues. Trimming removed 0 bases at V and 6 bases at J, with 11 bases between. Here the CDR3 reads CASSQSRGSDGYTF. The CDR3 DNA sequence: TGTGCCAGCAGCCAATCGAGGGGGAGCGATGGCTACACCTTC.

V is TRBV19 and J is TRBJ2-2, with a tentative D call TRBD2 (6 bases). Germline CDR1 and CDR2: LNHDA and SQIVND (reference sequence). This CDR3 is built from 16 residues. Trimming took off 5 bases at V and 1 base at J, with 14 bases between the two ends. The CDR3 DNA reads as TGTGCCAGTAGTTTAACCGGGACTCTGAACACCGGGGAGCTGTTTTTT. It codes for CASSLTGTLNTGELFF. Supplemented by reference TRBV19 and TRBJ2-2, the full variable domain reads DGGITQSPKYLFRKEGQNVTLSCEQNLNHDAMYWYRQDPGQGLRLIYYSQIVNDFQKGDIAEGYSVSREKKESFPLTVTSAQKNPTAFYLCASSLTGTLNTGELFFGEGSRLTVL.

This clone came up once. The CDR3 DNA follows: TGTGCCAGCAGCCAAAACGGCTTAGCGGGAGGGGAGGGAGAGACCCAGTACTTC. Its protein is CASSQNGLAGGEGETQYF. This chain links TRBV4-2 with TRBJ2-5, with TRBD2 matching 11 bases. The CDR3 extends over 18 amino acids. CDR1 is LGHNA and CDR2 is YNFKEQ in the germline V gene. V shed 2 bases, J shed 4 bases, and the junction held 12 bases outside the gene matches.

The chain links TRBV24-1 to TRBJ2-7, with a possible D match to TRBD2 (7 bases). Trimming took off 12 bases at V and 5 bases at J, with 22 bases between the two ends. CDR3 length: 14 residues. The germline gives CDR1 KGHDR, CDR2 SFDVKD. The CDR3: CAAGGPTVTDEQYV. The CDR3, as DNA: TGTGCCGCCGGGGGGCCCACAGTAACGGACGAGCAGTACGTC.

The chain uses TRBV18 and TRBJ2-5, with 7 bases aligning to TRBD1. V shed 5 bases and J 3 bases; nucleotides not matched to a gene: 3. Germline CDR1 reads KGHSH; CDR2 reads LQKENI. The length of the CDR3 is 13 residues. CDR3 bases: TGTGCCAGCTCATCGGGACAGAAAGAGACCCAGTACTTC. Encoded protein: CASSSGQKETQYF.

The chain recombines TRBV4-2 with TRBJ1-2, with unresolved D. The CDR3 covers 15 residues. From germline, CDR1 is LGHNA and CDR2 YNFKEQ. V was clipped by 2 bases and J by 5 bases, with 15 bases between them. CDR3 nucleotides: TGTGCCAGCAGCCAACCAGAGGCGCATTTGTATGGCTACACCTTC. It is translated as CASSQPEAHLYGYTF.

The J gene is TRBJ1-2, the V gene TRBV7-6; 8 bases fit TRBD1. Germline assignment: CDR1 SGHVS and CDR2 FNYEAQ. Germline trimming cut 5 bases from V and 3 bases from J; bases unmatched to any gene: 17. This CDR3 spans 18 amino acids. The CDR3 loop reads CASSPRPTGVGFDYGYTF. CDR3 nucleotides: TGTGCCAGCAGCCCGCGTCCGACAGGGGTTGGGTTCGACTATGGCTACACCTTC.

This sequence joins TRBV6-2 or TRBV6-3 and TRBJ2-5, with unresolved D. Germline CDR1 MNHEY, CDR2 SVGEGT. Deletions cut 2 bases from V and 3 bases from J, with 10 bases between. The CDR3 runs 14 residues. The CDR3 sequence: CASSYPPPEETQYF. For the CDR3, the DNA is TGTGCCAGCAGTTACCCCCCCCCGGAAGAGACCCAGTACTTC.

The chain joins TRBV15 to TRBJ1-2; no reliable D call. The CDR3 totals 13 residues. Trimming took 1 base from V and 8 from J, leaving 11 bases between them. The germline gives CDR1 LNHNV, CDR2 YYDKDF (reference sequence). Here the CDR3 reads CATSRVDLGGYTF. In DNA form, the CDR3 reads TGTGCCACCAGCAGAGTCGACCTCGGGGGCTACACCTTC.

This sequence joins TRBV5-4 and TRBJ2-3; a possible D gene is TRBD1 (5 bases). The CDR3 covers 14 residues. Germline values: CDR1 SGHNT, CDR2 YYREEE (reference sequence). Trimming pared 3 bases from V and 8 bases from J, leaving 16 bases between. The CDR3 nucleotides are TGTGCCAGCAGCTCTGGATCCAGGGAAGCTACGCAGTATTTT. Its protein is CASSSGSREATQYF.

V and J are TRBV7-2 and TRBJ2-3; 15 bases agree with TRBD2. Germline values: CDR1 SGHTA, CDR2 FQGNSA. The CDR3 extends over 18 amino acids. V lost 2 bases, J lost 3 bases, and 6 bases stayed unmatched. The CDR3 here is CASSLTGTSGGRTDTQYF. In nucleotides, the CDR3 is TGTGCCAGCAGCTTAACCGGGACTAGCGGGGGGCGGACAGATACGCAGTATTTT.

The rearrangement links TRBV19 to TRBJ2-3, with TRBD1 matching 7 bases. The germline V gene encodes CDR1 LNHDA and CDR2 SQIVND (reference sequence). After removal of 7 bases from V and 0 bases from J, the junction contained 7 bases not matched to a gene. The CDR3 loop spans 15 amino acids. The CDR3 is CASTSHRGSTDTQYF. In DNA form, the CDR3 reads TGTGCCAGTACCTCCCACAGGGGAAGCACAGATACGCAGTATTTT.

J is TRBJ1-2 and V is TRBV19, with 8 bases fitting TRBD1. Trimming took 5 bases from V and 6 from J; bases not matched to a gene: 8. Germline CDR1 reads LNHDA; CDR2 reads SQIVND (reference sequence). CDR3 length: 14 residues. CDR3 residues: CASSLRTGRNGYTF. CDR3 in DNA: TGTGCCAGTAGTCTCCGGACAGGGAGGAATGGCTACACCTTC.

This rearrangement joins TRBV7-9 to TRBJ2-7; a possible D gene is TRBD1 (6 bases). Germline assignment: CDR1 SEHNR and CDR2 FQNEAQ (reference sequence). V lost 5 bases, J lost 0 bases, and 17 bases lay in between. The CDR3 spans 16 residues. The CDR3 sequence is CASSPGGSLSSYEQYV. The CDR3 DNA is TGTGCCAGCAGCCCTGGGGGCAGCTTAAGCTCCTACGAGCAGTACGTC.

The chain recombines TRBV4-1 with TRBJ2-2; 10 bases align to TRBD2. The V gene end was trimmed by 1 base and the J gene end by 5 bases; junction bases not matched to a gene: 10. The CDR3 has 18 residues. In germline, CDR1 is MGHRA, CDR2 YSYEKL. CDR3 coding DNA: TGCGCCAGCAGCCAAGGGGGGCTAGCGGGAGTTGGTACCGGGGAGCTGTTTTTT. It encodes CASSQGGLAGVGTGELFF.

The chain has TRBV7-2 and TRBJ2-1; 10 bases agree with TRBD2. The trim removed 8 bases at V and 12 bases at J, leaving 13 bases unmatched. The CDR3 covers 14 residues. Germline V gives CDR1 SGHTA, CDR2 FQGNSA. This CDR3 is CASASSGGTMRQFF. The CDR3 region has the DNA TGTGCCAGCGCTTCTAGCGGGGGTACAATGAGGCAGTTCTTC.